These 19 T cell receptor beta chains were all obtained from the same sample, sequenced in a study of shared clonotypes between healthy human individuals. Measured with immunoSEQ multiplex PCR; TCRdb has only the in-frame clones, and not every one. There are about 2.4 million clones in the sample; more than 90% occur only once, and around 0.15% lies in the top ten. Source material: naive CD4+ T cells sorted from blood. Specified subset: CD45RA+ positively selected. The receptors originated from a man younger than 35 in good health.

CDR3 amino acids: CASSVTSGTYNEQFF. CDR3 nucleotide sequence: TGTGCCAGCAGCGTTACTAGCGGGACGTACAATGAGCAGTTCTTC. The chain recombines TRBV7-2 with TRBJ2-1, with 10 nucleotides matching TRBD2. The CDR3 extends over 15 amino acids. Per the germline V gene, CDR1 is SGHTA and CDR2 is FQGNSA. The ends lost 5 bases at V and 4 bases at J; junction bases unmatched: 5.

A single count supports this clone. Other DNA sequences of this sample code for an identical CDR3. V is TRBV27 and J is TRBJ2-7; TRBD1 matches 8 bases. In germline, CDR1 is MNHEY, CDR2 SMNVEV (reference sequence). Trimming at V came to 5 bases and at J to 3 bases, leaving 9 bases not matched to a gene. The CDR3 loop spans 15 amino acids. CDR3 sequence (DNA): TGTGCCAGCAGTCTCGGACAGGGCCGCAGCTACGAGCAGTACTTC. It encodes CASSLGQGRSYEQYF.

About this clone: One end of the junction varies from germline; a read error may be responsible. The genes are TRBV7-7 and TRBJ2-3; 11 bases agree with TRBD2. The CDR3 extends over 16 amino acids. The germline gives CDR1 SSHAT, CDR2 FNYEAQ (reference sequence). The CDR3 spells CASSLTSGASTDTQYF. CDR3 DNA: TGTGCTAGCAGCTTGACTAGCGGGGCAAGCACAGATACGCAGTATTTT.

The gene calls are TRBV25-1 and TRBJ2-5; no definite D call. CDR1 MGHDK and CDR2 SYGVNS come from the germline V gene. This CDR3 spans 15 amino acids. V lost 1 base and J lost 2, with 11 bases in between. CDR3 residues: CASSELGRKQETQYF. The CDR3 nucleotides read TGTGCCAGCAGTGAATTGGGCAGAAAACAAGAGACCCAGTACTTC.

V usage is TRBV9 and J usage is TRBJ1-4, with D possibly TRBD1 on 5 matching bases. The CDR3 loop spans 15 amino acids. The ends were cut back, 4 bases at V and 5 bases at J, with 15 bases in the middle. Germline V CDR1 and CDR2: SGDLS, YYNGEE. The CDR3 loop reads CASSFREGRNEKLFF. Here the CDR3 DNA reads TGTGCCAGCAGCTTCCGGGAGGGGCGGAATGAAAAACTGTTTTTT.

This CDR3 reads CAISRGEKETQYF. CDR3 in DNA: TGTGCCATCTCTCGCGGGGAAAAAGAGACCCAGTACTTC. The V and J genes are TRBV5-4 and TRBJ2-5, with a possible D match to TRBD2 (6 bases). The CDR3 length is 13 residues. V gave up 9 bases and J gave up 3 bases, with 15 bases separating them. Germline CDR1 is SGHNT and CDR2 is YYREEE (reference sequence).

In regard to this clone: The identical CDR3 is also encoded by other nucleotide sequences in the sample. The genes are TRBV2 and TRBJ1-2; D is uncertain. The CDR3 covers 12 residues. Germline CDR1 and CDR2: SNHLY and FYNNEI. The germline V and J ends were trimmed by 8 bases and 4 bases, with 11 bases remaining between them. The CDR3 DNA reads as TGTGCCAGCTCAGGCTCCTTCTATGGCTACACCTTC. It translates to CASSGSFYGYTF.

Turning to this clone: Different DNA sequences within this sample yield the same CDR3. The chain uses TRBV10-3 and TRBJ1-2; the match to TRBD1 covers 10 bases. This CDR3 has 13 amino acids. The junction had 1 base not matched to a gene; V was cut back by 4 bases and J by 5 bases. Germline loops: CDR1 ENHRY, CDR2 SYGVKD. The CDR3 loop reads CAISGDRGYGYTF. CDR3 sequence (DNA): TGTGCCATCAGTGGGGACAGGGGATATGGCTACACCTTC.

The chain is built from TRBV12-5 and TRBJ2-7, with D unresolved. This CDR3 spans 13 amino acids. Trimming took off 1 base at V and 2 bases at J, with 6 bases between the two ends. Looked up from germline, CDR1 is LGHNT and CDR2 is FRNRAP. CDR3 nucleotide sequence: TGTGCTAGTGGTTTGGACACAACCTACGAGCAGTACTTC. It translates to CASGLDTTYEQYF.

This clone has a handful of counts. A junction end diverges from the germline sequence, so it may reflect a read error. Within the sample, other DNA sequences also encode this same CDR3. The chain is built from TRBV7-7 and TRBJ2-1; 7 nucleotides line up with TRBD2. The CDR3 runs 13 residues. Germline values: CDR1 SSHAT, CDR2 FNYEAQ (reference sequence). The CDR3 region is CASSLERGNEQFF. The CDR3 DNA is TGTGCTAGCAGCTTAGAGCGGGGAAATGAGCAGTTCTTC.

The J gene is TRBJ1-6, the V gene TRBV5-1, with a weak D call TRBD1 (6 bases). Germline assignment: CDR1 SGHRS and CDR2 YFSETQ. This CDR3 has 15 residues. V was cut by 4 bases and J by 7 bases, with 15 bases left in between. The CDR3 bases are TGCGCCAGCAGCCCGGAGGGGGGGCCCAATTCACCCCTCCACTTT. This translates into CASSPEGGPNSPLHF. The variable domain in full, completed from reference TRBV5-1 and TRBJ1-6, reads KAGVTQTPRYLIKTRGQQVTLSCSPISGHRSVSWYQQTPGQGLQFLFEYFSETQRNKGNFPGRFSGRQFSNSRSEMNVSTLELGDSALYLCASSPEGGPNSPLHFGNGTRLTVT.

This chain joins TRBV27 and TRBJ2-2, with 7 bases identical to TRBD2. CDR3 length: 16 amino acids. V dropped 5 bases and J dropped 4; count of bases not matched to a gene: 10. Germline values: CDR1 MNHEY, CDR2 SMNVEV (reference sequence). CDR3 amino acids: CASSPHGGRVTGELFF. As DNA, the CDR3 is TGTGCCAGCAGTCCCCATGGCGGGAGAGTCACCGGGGAGCTGTTTTTT.

The V gene is TRBV6-1, the J gene TRBJ1-4, with D perhaps TRBD1 (6 bases). CDR1 MNHNS and CDR2 SASEGT come from the germline V gene. V gave up 1 base and J gave up 8 bases, with 11 bases separating them. CDR3 length: 14 residues. CDR3 protein: CASSEGTEGEKLFF. The CDR3 DNA reads TGTGCCAGCAGTGAAGGGACAGAAGGGGAAAAACTGTTTTTT.

The count of this clone is one. The chain links TRBV7-2 to TRBJ2-7; no firm D call. The germline CDR1 and CDR2 sequences are SGHTA and FQGNSA. The CDR3 is 14 residues long. The V gene lost 2 bases and the J gene lost 1 base, with 9 bases spanning the gap. CDR3 sequence reads: CASSLTVASYEQYF. In DNA, the CDR3 is TGTGCCAGCAGCTTAACGGTAGCTTCCTACGAGCAGTACTTC.

This clone has a single count. This rearrangement joins TRBV5-6 to TRBJ1-5; D ambiguous. Looked up from germline, CDR1 is SGHDT and CDR2 is YYEEEE. This CDR3 has 17 residues. V lost 4 bases and J lost 0, with 17 bases in between. In DNA form, the CDR3 reads TGTGCCAGCAGCCTACAGACGGGGAGACATAGCAATCAGCCCCAGCATTTT. The encoded protein is CASSLQTGRHSNQPQHF.

The V gene is TRBV30, the J gene TRBJ2-7, with 7 bases lining up with TRBD1. Germline loops: CDR1 GTSNPN, CDR2 SVGIG (reference sequence). With 8 bases clipped from V and 2 bases from J, the junction kept 3 bases outside the gene matches. CDR3 size: 11 residues. CDR3 protein: CARQGTYEQYF. Written as DNA, the CDR3 is TGTGCCAGACAGGGTACCTACGAGCAGTACTTC.

As for this clone: At one end the junction does not follow the germline gene, possibly because of a read error. The chain employs TRBV5-1 and TRBJ2-5; D gene uncertain. The germline V gene has CDR1 SGHRS and CDR2 YFSETQ. The CDR3 spans 13 residues. CDR3 sequence reads: CASSLGDAEAQYF. In DNA form, the CDR3 reads TGCGCCAGCAGCCTCGGCGACGCAGAGGCCCAGTACTTC.

This clone was detected only once. The V call is TRBV30, the J call TRBJ2-4, with 7 bases identical to TRBD1. The CDR3 spans 13 residues. The J segment lost 6 bases and the V segment lost 1 base, leaving 3 bases of the junction unmatched. Per germline, CDR1 GTSNPN and CDR2 SVGIG (reference sequence). CDR3 nucleotides: TGTGCCTGGAGTGGACAGGGCAGAAACATTCAGTACTTC. It is translated as CAWSGQGRNIQYF.

In this sample, this clone turned up once. The genes are TRBV28 and TRBJ2-1; TRBD1 is a possible D gene (5 bases). This CDR3 region has 11 residues. V was clipped by 3 bases and J by 14 bases, with 11 bases between them. Germline CDR1 and CDR2: MDHEN and SYDVKM. The CDR3 region has the DNA TGTGCCAGCAGTTTCAGGGTCCCCGAGTTCTTC. Residues: CASSFRVPEFF.